Listed below are T cell receptor beta chains from one sample, sequenced in a study of naive and memory T cell subsets. TCRdb re-called the UMI-ligation and nested PCR reads through MiXCR, storing one row per CDR3 protein. The sample records about 120,000 distinct CDR3 sequences, 36% being singletons. The sequencing sample was made of central memory CD4+ T cells from blood. These receptor sequences come from a human donor in good health. CDR3s include the opening cysteine and the closing phenylalanine or tryptophan. D genes are given only for firm matches. Some rows have no size entry. The others give once, few or many, or a class for an expanded clone.

v_gene,abundance,d_gene,j_gene,CDR3aa,CDR3nt
TRBV2,.,.,TRBJ2-1,CASRLDYYEQFF,TGTGCCAGCAGATTGGACTACTATGAGCAGTTCTTC
TRBV6-1,.,.,TRBJ1-1,CAGGLGNTEAFF,TGTGCCGGGGGCTTGGGAAACACTGAAGCTTTCTTT
TRBV7-9,once,.,TRBJ2-7,CASSLGTTYEQYF,TGTGCCAGCAGCTTAGGCACAACCTACGAGCAGTACTTC
TRBV6-6,few,.,TRBJ1-4,CASIARDGSYNEKLFF,TGTGCCAGCATTGCCAGGGACGGTTCCTATAATGAAAAACTGTTTTTT
TRBV6-1,.,.,TRBJ1-2,CASTLNREYNYGYTF,TGTGCCAGCACACTAAACAGGGAGTACAACTATGGCTACACCTTC
TRBV20-1,.,TRBD1,TRBJ1-2,CSARTGQGDYGYTF,TGCAGTGCTAGAACTGGGCAGGGGGACTATGGCTACACCTTC
TRBV6-1,.,.,TRBJ1-2,CASTVVGRDGYTF,TGTGCCAGCACGGTAGTGGGTCGGGATGGCTACACCTTC
TRBV2,.,TRBD1,TRBJ2-3,CASRPQGVSTDTQYF,TGTGCCAGCAGGCCACAGGGGGTTAGCACAGATACGCAGTATTTT
TRBV28,many,.,TRBJ1-1,CASSSGGTKNTEAFF,TGTGCCAGCAGTTCGGGGGGTACGAAGAACACTGAAGCTTTCTTT
TRBV7-3,.,.,TRBJ2-1,CASSFDGSPYNEQFF,TGTGCCAGCAGCTTCGACGGGAGCCCCTACAATGAGCAGTTCTTC
TRBV10-3,.,.,TRBJ2-3,CAIRSEGGSTDTQYF,TGTGCCATCAGGAGTGAAGGCGGATCCACAGATACGCAGTATTTT
TRBV20-1,.,TRBD2,TRBJ2-3,CSARFASGISTDTQYF,TGCAGTGCTAGGTTTGCTAGCGGTATCAGCACAGATACGCAGTATTTT
TRBV18,.,.,TRBJ1-1,CASSPGQNTEAFF,TGTGCCAGCTCACCCGGTCAGAACACTGAAGCTTTCTTT
TRBV10-2,many,.,TRBJ1-5,CASSESHSNQPQHF,TGCGCCAGCAGTGAGTCCCATAGCAATCAGCCCCAGCATTTT
TRBV28,few,TRBD1,TRBJ2-7,CASSLWRRDRGIRSSYEQYF,TGTGCCAGCAGTTTATGGCGGCGGGACAGGGGGATAAGAAGCTCCTACGAGCAGTACTTC
TRBV29-1,.,.,TRBJ2-3,CSVDDYTDTQYF,TGCAGCGTTGACGACTACACAGATACGCAGTATTTT
TRBV24-1,.,.,TRBJ2-1,CATSDRTPGEQFF,TGTGCCACCAGTGATAGGACCCCGGGCGAGCAGTTCTTC
TRBV7-2,.,.,TRBJ2-7,CASTEQVSSYEQYF,TGTGCCAGCACCGAACAGGTTAGCTCCTACGAGCAGTACTTC
TRBV6-5,few,TRBD2,TRBJ2-4,CASSSSGVAKNIQYF,TGTGCCAGCAGTTCTAGCGGTGTAGCCAAAAACATTCAGTACTTC
TRBV24-1,.,.,TRBJ2-3,CATSLAGSSGTQYF,TGTGCCACCAGTCTGGCAGGGAGTTCGGGTACGCAGTATTTT
TRBV10-2,.,.,TRBJ2-1,CASSETGAWNEQFF,TGCGCCAGCAGTGAGACGGGAGCTTGGAATGAGCAGTTCTTC
TRBV4-2,.,.,TRBJ2-1,CASSQDGLAEEQFF,TGTGCCAGCAGCCAAGATGGATTAGCGGAGGAGCAGTTCTTC
TRBV20-1,.,TRBD2,TRBJ2-5,CSASPSGRAQETQYF,TGCAGTGCTAGTCCTAGCGGGAGGGCCCAAGAGACCCAGTACTTC
TRBV29-1,.,.,TRBJ1-2,CSVGGPAYGYTF,TGCAGCGTCGGAGGTCCAGCATATGGCTACACCTTC
TRBV19,.,TRBD1,TRBJ1-5,CASSRGQGANSNQPQHF,TGTGCCAGTAGTAGGGGACAGGGGGCGAATAGCAATCAGCCCCAGCATTTT
TRBV9,.,.,TRBJ2-1,CASSVATGAWQFF,TGTGCCAGCAGCGTAGCGACGGGAGCTTGGCAGTTCTTC
TRBV20-1,.,.,TRBJ1-1,CSARVLETAFF,TGCAGTGCTAGGGTCCTGGAAACAGCTTTCTTT
TRBV20-1,.,.,TRBJ1-2,CSARVHSSGGYTF,TGCAGTGCTAGAGTCCACTCATCGGGGGGCTACACCTTC
TRBV6-1,.,.,TRBJ2-2,CASRSSMNTGELFF,TGTGCCAGCAGGTCATCAATGAACACCGGGGAGCTGTTTTTT
TRBV15,few,TRBD2,TRBJ2-1,CATSRDRLAGGKRGEQFF,TGTGCCACCAGCAGAGATCGGCTAGCGGGAGGGAAAAGGGGTGAGCAGTTCTTC
TRBV6-5,many,.,TRBJ2-2,CASRRSAGGELFF,TGTGCCAGCAGACGTAGCGCGGGCGGGGAGCTGTTTTTT
TRBV6-5,.,.,TRBJ2-2,CASSSGTRDTGELFF,TGTGCCAGCAGTTCCGGGACCAGAGACACCGGGGAGCTGTTTTTT
TRBV20-1,.,.,TRBJ2-3,CSARDPLLPTDTQYF,TGCAGTGCTAGAGACCCTCTGCTTCCCACAGATACGCAGTATTTT
TRBV9,few,.,TRBJ1-2,CASSVDGKYGYTF,TGTGCCAGCAGCGTAGATGGGAAATATGGCTACACCTTC
TRBV12-2,few,.,TRBJ2-3,CASRLAKSRAGTGGPDTQYF,TGTGCAAGTCGCTTAGCGAAGAGCAGGGCCGGGACAGGGGGTCCAGATACGCAGTATTTT
TRBV11-2,.,.,TRBJ1-2,CASSLRAGNYGYTF,TGTGCCAGCAGCTTAAGAGCCGGGAACTATGGCTACACCTTC
TRBV15,few,.,TRBJ2-4,CATSRDKLDIQYF,TGTGCCACCAGCAGAGATAAGCTAGACATTCAGTACTTC
TRBV28,few,TRBD2,TRBJ2-1,CASRSPGLVLRNEQFF,TGTGCCAGCAGATCTCCGGGACTAGTATTGCGAAATGAGCAGTTCTTC
TRBV11-2,few,.,TRBJ2-7,CASSLVLAGVEQYF,TGTGCCAGCAGCTTAGTTTTGGCAGGGGTCGAGCAGTACTTC
TRBV7-8,.,TRBD1,TRBJ1-5,CASSFRGVGNQPQHF,TGTGCCAGCAGCTTCAGGGGGGTTGGCAATCAGCCCCAGCATTTT
TRBV19,few,.,TRBJ2-2,CASISAGGELFF,TGTGCCAGTATCTCGGCGGGCGGGGAGCTGTTTTTT
TRBV5-5,once,.,TRBJ1-4,CASSPNPATNEKLFF,TGTGCCAGCAGTCCTAACCCGGCAACTAATGAAAAACTGTTTTTT
TRBV4-3,.,.,TRBJ2-3,CASSMGQNSLTDTQYF,TGCGCCAGCAGCATGGGTCAAAACAGCCTCACAGATACGCAGTATTTT